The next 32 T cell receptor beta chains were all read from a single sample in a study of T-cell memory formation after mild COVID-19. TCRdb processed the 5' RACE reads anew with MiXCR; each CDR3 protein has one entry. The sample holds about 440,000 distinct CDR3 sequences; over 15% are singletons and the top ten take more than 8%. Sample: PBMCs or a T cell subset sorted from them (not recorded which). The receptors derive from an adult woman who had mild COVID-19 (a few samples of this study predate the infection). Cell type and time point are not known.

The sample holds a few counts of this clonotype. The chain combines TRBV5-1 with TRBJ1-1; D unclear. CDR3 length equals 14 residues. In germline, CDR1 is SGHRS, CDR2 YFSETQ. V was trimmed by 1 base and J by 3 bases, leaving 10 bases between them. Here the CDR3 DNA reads TGCGCCAGCAGCTTGAGCCCCCCGGACACTGAAGCTTTCTTT. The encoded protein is CASSLSPPDTEAFF. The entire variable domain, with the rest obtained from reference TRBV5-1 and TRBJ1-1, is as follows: KAGVTQTPRYLIKTRGQQVTLSCSPISGHRSVSWYQQTPGQGLQFLFEYFSETQRNKGNFPGRFSGRQFSNSRSEMNVSTLELGDSALYLCASSLSPPDTEAFFGQGTRLTVV.

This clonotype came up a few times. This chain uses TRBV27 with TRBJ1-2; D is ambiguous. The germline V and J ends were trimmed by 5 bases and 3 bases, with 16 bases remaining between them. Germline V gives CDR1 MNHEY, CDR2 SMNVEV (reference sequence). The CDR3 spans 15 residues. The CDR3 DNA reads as TGTGCCAGCAGTCTCAGGCCCCATAGGGACTATGGCTACACCTTC. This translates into CASSLRPHRDYGYTF.

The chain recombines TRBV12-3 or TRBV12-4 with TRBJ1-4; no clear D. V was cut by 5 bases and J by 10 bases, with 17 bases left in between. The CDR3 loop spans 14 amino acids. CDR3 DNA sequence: TGTGCCAGCAGTCGGGAGGTCCGCGAAGGAAAACTGTTTTTT. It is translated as CASSREVREGKLFF.

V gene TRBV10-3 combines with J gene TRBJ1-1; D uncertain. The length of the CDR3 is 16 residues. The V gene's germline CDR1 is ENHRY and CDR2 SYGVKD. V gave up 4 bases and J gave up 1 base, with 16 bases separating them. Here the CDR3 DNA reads TGTGCCATCAGTGGGGATTTCGGGGTGGGGAACACTGAAGCTTTCTTT. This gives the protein CAISGDFGVGNTEAFF.

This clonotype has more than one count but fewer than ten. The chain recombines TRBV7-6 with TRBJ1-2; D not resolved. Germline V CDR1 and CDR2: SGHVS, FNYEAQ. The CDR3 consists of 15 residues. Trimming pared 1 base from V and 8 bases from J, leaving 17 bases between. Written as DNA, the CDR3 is TGTGCCAGCAGCTTAGGGGGTTACACGGAGATGGGCTACACCTTC. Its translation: CASSLGGYTEMGYTF.

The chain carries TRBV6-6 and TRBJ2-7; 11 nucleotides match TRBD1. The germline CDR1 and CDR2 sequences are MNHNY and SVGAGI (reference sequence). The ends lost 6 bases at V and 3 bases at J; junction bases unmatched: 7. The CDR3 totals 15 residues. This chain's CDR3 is CASSLDRGLLYEQYF. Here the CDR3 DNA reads TGTGCCAGCAGCCTGGACAGGGGGCTACTCTACGAGCAGTACTTC.

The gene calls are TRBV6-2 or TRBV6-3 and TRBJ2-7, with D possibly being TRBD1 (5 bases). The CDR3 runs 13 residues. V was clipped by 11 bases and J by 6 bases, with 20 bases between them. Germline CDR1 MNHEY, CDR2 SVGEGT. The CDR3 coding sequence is TGTGCCGTCACCCCCGACAGTCGGCGCGAGCAGTACTTC. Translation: CAVTPDSRREQYF.

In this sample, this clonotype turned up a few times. In DNA, the CDR3 is TGTGCCTGGAGTATTGGCAGGTCTGGAAACACCATATATTTT. This gives the protein CAWSIGRSGNTIYF. The V call is TRBV30, the J call TRBJ1-3, with D uncertain. CDR3 size: 14 residues. Germline lookup yields CDR1 GTSNPN and CDR2 SVGIG (reference sequence). The V end lost 2 bases, the J end lost 1 base, and 9 bases lay between the germline ends.

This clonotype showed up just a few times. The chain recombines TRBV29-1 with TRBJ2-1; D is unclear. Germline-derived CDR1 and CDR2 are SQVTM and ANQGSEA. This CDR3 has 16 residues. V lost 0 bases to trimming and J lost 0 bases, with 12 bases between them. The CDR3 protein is CSVEEALISSYNEQFF. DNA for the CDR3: TGCAGCGTTGAAGAGGCCCTCATATCCTCCTACAATGAGCAGTTCTTC.

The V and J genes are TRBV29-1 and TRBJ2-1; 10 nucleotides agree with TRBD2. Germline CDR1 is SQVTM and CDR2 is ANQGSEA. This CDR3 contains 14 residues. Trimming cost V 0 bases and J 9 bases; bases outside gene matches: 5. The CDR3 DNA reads TGCAGCGTTGAAGATTTTGGACTAGCGGTTGAGCAGTTCTTC. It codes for CSVEDFGLAVEQFF.

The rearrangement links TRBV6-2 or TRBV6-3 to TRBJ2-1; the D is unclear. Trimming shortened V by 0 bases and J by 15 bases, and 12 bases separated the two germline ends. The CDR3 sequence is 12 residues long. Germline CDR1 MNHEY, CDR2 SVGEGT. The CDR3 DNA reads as TGTGCCAGCAGTTACTCGAGGTCGTTGCGGTTCTTC. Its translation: CASSYSRSLRFF.

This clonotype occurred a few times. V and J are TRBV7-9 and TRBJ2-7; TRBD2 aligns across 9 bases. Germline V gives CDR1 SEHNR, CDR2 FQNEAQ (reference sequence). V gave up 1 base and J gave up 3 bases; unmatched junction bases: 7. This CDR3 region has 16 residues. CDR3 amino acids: CASSLVGLARDYEQYF. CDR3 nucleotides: TGTGCCAGCAGCTTAGTAGGACTAGCGAGGGACTACGAGCAGTACTTC.

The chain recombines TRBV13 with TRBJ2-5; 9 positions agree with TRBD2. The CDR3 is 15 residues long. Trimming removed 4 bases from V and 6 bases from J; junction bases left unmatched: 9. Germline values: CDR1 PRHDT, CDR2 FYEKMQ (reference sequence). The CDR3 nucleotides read TGTGCCAGCAGCTCGCCGCGGGAGGGCCGGAAGACCCAGTACTTC. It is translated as CASSSPREGRKTQYF.

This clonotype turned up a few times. CDR3 nucleotide sequence: TGTGCCAGCAGCTTAGACAGGGGAGGCGTCACTGAAGCTTTCTTT. Amino acid sequence: CASSLDRGGVTEAFF. J is TRBJ1-1 and V is TRBV7-8, with 7 positions matching TRBD1. The J segment lost 4 bases and the V segment lost 1 base, leaving 6 bases of the junction unmatched. CDR1 and CDR2 from the germline V gene are SGHVS and FQNEAQ. CDR3 length: 15 residues.

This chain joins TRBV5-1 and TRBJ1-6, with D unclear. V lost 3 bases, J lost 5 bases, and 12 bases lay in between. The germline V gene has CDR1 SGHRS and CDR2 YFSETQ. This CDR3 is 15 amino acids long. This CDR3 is CASSSGYHDNSPLHF. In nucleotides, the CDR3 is TGCGCCAGCAGCTCAGGATACCACGATAATTCACCCCTCCACTTT.

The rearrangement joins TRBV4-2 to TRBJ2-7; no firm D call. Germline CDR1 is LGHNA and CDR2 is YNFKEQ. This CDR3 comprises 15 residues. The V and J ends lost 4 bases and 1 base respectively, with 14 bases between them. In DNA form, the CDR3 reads TGTGCCAGCAGCCCGCTGGACCAGATATCCTACGAGCAGTACTTC. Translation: CASSPLDQISYEQYF.

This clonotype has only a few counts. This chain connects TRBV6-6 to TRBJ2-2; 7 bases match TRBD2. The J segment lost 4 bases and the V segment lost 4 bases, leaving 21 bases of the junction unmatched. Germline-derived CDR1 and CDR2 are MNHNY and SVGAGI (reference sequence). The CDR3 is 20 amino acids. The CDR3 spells CASSSLTESKLAGATGELFF. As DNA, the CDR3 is TGTGCCAGCAGTTCATTGACGGAATCAAAGCTGGCGGGAGCCACCGGGGAGCTGTTTTTT.

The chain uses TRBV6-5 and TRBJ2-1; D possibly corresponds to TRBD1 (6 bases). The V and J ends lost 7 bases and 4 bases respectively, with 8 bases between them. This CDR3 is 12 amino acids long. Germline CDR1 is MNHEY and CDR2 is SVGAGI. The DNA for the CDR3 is TGTGCCAGCACACAGGGATACAATGAGCAGTTCTTC. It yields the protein CASTQGYNEQFF.

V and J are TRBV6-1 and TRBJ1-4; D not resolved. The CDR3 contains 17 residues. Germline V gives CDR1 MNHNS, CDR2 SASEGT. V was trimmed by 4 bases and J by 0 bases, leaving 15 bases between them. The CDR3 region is CASSAVRGSATNEKLFF. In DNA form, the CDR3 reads TGTGCCAGCAGTGCGGTTCGAGGGTCGGCAACTAATGAAAAACTGTTTTTT.

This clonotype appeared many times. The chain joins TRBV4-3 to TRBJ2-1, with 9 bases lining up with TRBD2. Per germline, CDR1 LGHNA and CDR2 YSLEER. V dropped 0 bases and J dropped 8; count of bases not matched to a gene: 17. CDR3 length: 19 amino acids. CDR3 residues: CASSQDPPDLGGRGHEQFF. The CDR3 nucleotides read TGCGCCAGCAGCCAAGACCCACCTGACTTAGGCGGGAGGGGTCATGAGCAGTTCTTC.

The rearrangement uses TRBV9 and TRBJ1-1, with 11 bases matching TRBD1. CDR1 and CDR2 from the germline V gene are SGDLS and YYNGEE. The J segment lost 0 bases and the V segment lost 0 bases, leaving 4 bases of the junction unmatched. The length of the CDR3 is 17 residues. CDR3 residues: CASSVGTGGALNTEAFF. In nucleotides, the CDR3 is TGTGCCAGCAGCGTAGGGACAGGGGGCGCGTTGAACACTGAAGCTTTCTTT.

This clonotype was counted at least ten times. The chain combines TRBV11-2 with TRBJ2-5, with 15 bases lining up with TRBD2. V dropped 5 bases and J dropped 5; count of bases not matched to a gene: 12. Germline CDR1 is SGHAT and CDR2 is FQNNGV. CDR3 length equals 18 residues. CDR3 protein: CASSPRLGLAGGGETQYF. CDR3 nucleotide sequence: TGTGCCAGCAGCCCTCGCCTGGGACTAGCGGGAGGTGGCGAGACCCAGTACTTC.

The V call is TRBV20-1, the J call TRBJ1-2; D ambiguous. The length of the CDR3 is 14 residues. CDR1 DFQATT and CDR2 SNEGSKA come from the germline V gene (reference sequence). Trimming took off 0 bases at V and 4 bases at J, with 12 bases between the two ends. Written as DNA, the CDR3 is TGCAGTGCTAGAGATTCTCCAGGCCCCTATGGCTACACCTTC. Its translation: CSARDSPGPYGYTF.

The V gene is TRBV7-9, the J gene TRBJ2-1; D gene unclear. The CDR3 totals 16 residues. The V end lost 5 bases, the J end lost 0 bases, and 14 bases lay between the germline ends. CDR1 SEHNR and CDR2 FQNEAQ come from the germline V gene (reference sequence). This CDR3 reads CASSPRDMSSYNEQFF. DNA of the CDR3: TGTGCCAGCAGCCCCCGCGATATGAGCTCCTACAATGAGCAGTTCTTC.

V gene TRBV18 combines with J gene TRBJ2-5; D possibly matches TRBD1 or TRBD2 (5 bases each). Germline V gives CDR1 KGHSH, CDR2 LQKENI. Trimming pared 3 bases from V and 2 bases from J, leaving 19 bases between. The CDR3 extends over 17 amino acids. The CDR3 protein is CASSPPGPAKDQETQYF. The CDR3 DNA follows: TGTGCCAGCTCACCTCCGGGGCCAGCGAAAGATCAAGAGACCCAGTACTTC.

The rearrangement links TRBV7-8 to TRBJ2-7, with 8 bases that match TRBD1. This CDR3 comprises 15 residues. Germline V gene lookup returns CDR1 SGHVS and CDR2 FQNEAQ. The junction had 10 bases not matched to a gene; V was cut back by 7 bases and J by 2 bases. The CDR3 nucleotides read TGTGCCAGCACCTCTGTCGGGACAGGCGCCTACGAGCAGTACTTC. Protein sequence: CASTSVGTGAYEQYF.

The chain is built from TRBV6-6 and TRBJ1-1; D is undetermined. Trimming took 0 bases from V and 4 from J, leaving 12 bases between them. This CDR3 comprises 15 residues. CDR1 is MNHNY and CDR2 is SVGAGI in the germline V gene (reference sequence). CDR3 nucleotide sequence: TGTGCCAGCAGTTACTCCGGCCAGGCAGCCACTGAAGCTTTCTTT. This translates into CASSYSGQAATEAFF.

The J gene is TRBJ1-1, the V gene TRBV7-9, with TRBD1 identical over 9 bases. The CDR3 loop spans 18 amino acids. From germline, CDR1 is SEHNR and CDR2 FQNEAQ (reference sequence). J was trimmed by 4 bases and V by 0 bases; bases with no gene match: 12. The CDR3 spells CASSLASSRDRVGTEAFF. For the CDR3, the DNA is TGTGCCAGCAGCTTAGCCTCTTCCAGGGACAGGGTGGGCACTGAAGCTTTCTTT.

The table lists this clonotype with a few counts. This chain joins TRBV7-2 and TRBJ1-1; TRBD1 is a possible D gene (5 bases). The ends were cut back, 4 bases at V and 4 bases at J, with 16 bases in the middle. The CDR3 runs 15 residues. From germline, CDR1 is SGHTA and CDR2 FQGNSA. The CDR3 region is CASSSRGPGGTEAFF. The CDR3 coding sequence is TGTGCCAGCAGCTCCCGAGGACCGGGGGGCACTGAAGCTTTCTTT.

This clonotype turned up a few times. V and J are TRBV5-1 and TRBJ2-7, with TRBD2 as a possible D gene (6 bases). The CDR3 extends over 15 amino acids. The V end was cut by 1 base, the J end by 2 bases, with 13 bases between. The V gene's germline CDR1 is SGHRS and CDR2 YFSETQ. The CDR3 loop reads CASSLSSGPAYEQYF. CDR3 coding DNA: TGCGCCAGCAGCTTGTCCAGCGGGCCAGCCTACGAGCAGTACTTC.

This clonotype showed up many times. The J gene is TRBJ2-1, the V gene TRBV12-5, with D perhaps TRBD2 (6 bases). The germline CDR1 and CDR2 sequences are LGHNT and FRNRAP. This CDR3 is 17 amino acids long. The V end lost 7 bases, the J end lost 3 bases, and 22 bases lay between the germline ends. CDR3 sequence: CASAPQGGTPLYNEQFF. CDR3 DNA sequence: TGTGCTAGTGCTCCCCAGGGCGGGACTCCGCTCTACAATGAGCAGTTCTTC. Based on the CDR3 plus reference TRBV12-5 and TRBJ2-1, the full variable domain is DARVTQTPRHKVTEMGQEVTMRCQPILGHNTVFWYRQTMMQGLELLAYFRNRAPLDDSGMPKDRFSAEMPDATLATLKIQPSEPRDSAVYFCASAPQGGTPLYNEQFFGPGTRLTVL.

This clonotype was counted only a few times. CDR3 nucleotide sequence: TGTGCCAGCAGCCAGGGTCTAGCGGGATTGGTTGGCACCGGGGAGCTGTTTTTT. Protein: CASSQGLAGLVGTGELFF. The rearrangement links TRBV3-1 to TRBJ2-2, with TRBD2 identical over 9 bases. Trimming removed 3 bases from V and 4 bases from J; junction bases left unmatched: 12. The germline CDR1 and CDR2 sequences are LGHDT and YNNKEL (reference sequence). The length of the CDR3 is 18 residues. The whole variable domain, remainder taken from reference TRBV3-1 and TRBJ2-2, is DTAVSQTPKYLVTQMGNDKSIKCEQNLGHDTMYWYKQDSKKFLKIMFSYNNKELIINETVPNRFSPKSPDKAHLNLHINSLELGDSAVYFCASSQGLAGLVGTGELFFGEGSRLTVL.